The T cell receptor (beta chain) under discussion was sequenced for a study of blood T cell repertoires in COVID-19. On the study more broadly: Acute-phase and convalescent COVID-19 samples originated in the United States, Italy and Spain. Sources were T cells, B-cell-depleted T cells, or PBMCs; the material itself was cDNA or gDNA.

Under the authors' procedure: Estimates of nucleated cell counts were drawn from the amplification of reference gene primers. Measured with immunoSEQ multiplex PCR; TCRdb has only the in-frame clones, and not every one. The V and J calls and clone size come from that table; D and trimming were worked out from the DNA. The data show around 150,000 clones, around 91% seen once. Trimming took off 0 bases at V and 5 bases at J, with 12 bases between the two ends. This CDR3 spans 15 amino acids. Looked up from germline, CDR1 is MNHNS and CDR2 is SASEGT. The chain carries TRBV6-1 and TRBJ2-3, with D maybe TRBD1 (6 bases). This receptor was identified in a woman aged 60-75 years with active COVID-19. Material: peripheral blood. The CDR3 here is CASSEAVGARDTQYF. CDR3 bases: TGTGCCAGCAGTGAAGCGGTGGGGGCACGAGATACGCAGTATTTT.